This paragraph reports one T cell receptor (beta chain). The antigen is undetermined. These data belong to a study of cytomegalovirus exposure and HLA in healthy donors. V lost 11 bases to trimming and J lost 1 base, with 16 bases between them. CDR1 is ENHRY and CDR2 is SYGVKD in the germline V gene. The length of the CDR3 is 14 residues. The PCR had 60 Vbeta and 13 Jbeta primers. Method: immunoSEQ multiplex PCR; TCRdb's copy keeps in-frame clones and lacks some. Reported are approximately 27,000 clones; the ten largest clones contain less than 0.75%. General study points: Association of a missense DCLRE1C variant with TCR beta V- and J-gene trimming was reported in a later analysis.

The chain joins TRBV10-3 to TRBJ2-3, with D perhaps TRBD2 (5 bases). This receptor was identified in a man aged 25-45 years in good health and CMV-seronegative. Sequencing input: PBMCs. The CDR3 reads CAAARGAGTDTQYF. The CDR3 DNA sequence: TGTGCCGCCGCACGGGGTGCCGGCACAGATACGCAGTATTTT.